This paragraph covers one T cell receptor beta chain sequence. Its antigen is not identified. Measured with immunoSEQ multiplex PCR; TCRdb has only the in-frame clones, and not every one. This table has approximately 270,000 clones, 80% to 90% appearing once. The record originates from a study of cytomegalovirus exposure and HLA in healthy donors. Study findings and constraints: Among TCR beta chains, those listed as cytomegalovirus-associated numbered over 150. A few chains linked to CMV were shown in vitro to be specific for CMV antigens.

The germline V gene has CDR1 SEHNR and CDR2 FQNEAQ (reference sequence). V was pared by 3 bases and J by 5 bases, with 6 bases of the junction left unmatched. The CDR3 sequence is 15 residues long. The sequencing input was PBMCs. This sequence originates from a woman younger than 35 in good health and CMV-seronegative. V and J are TRBV7-9 and TRBJ1-5; 8 bases are a match to TRBD1. The chain's CDR3 is CASSFLGQGDQPQHF. CDR3 nucleotides: TGTGCCAGCAGCTTCCTAGGACAGGGCGATCAGCCCCAGCATTTT.